Following are 13 T cell receptor beta chains from one sample sequenced in a study of shared clonotypes between healthy human individuals. TCRdb's copy holds only in-frame clones and misses some; the assay was immunoSEQ multiplex PCR. Seen here are roughly 2.2 million clones, more than 80% observed once, and the top ten hold approximately 0.4%. Sequencing used naive CD4+ T cells from PBMCs. The subset denotes: CD45RA+ positively selected. The receptors derive from a man in his late teens or twenties in good health. Some clones in this sample may be carry-over from other donors' samples.

This chain joins TRBV28 and TRBJ1-1, with 7 bases matching TRBD1. Germline loops: CDR1 MDHEN, CDR2 SYDVKM. With V trimmed by 5 bases and J by 5 bases, 5 bases remained unmatched. CDR3 length equals 13 residues. Here the CDR3 reads CASSLQGETEAFF. The DNA of the CDR3 is TGTGCCAGCAGTCTCCAGGGGGAAACTGAAGCTTTCTTT. Full variable domain (remainder filled in from reference TRBV28 and TRBJ1-1): DVKVTQSSRYLVKRTGEKVFLECVQDMDHENMFWYRQDPGLGLRLIYFSYDVKMKEKGDIPEGYSVSREKKERFSLILESASTNQTSMYLCASSLQGETEAFFGQGTRLTVV.

The V gene is TRBV10-3, the J gene TRBJ2-3; TRBD1 might be the D (6 bases). V lost 5 bases, J lost 1 base, and 13 bases lay in between. The CDR3 is made up of 15 amino acids. CDR1 and CDR2 (germline): ENHRY, SYGVKD. The CDR3 nucleotides read TGTGCCATCAGTCGTCGGGCAGGGGGCACAGATACGCAGTATTTT. Residues: CAISRRAGGTDTQYF.

The chain recombines TRBV10-1 with TRBJ1-2; D gene uncertain. Germline CDR1 and CDR2: WNHNN and SYGVQD (reference sequence). This CDR3 has 15 amino acids. Trimming shortened V by 0 bases and J by 4 bases, and 12 bases separated the two germline ends. CDR3 residues: CASSESAGNIYGYTF. The CDR3 bases are TGCGCCAGCAGTGAGTCGGCCGGGAACATCTATGGCTACACCTTC.

The chain carries TRBV29-1 and TRBJ2-5; the D gene could be TRBD1 or TRBD2 (5 bases each). The CDR3 is made up of 14 amino acids. Germline V gives CDR1 SQVTM, CDR2 ANQGSEA. Between the trimmed V and J ends, which lost 2 bases and 1 base, there was a span of 11 bases. The CDR3 here is CSVEKRDVQETQYF. CDR3 DNA sequence: TGCAGCGTTGAAAAACGGGACGTCCAAGAGACCCAGTACTTC. The full variable domain, completed using reference TRBV29-1 and TRBJ2-5, is SAVISQKPSRDICQRGTSLTIQCQVDSQVTMMFWYRQQPGQSLTLIATANQGSEATYESGFVIDKFPISRPNLTFSTLTVSNMSPEDSSIYLCSVEKRDVQETQYFGPGTRLLVL.

A remark on this clone: No DNA is shown, since the ends of the CDR3 on it are uncertain; the CDR3 is the one TCRdb lists. The V gene is TRBV29-1, the J gene TRBJ2-7; the table's D call of TRBD1 was not tested on the DNA. Germline CDR1 and CDR2: SQVTM and ANQGSEA. The CDR3 has 11 amino acids, counting both end residues. This chain's CDR3 is CSVGQGALLYF.

This chain's CDR3 is CASGTDWGETQYF. The CDR3 DNA reads as TGTGCCAGCGGGACAGACTGGGGAGAGACCCAGTACTTC. J is TRBJ2-5 and V is TRBV6-6; 7 bases are a match to TRBD1. CDR1 is MNHNY, CDR2 SVGAGI, per germline (reference sequence). V lost 8 bases, J lost 4 bases, and 7 bases stayed unmatched. The CDR3 runs to 13 residues.

The chain uses TRBV28 and TRBJ2-7; 7 bases map to TRBD2. The CDR3 has 14 residues. Germline trimming cut 6 bases from V and 6 bases from J; bases unmatched to any gene: 11. In germline, CDR1 is MDHEN, CDR2 SYDVKM. CDR3 DNA sequence: TGTGCCAGCAGCGGGTGGACTAGAACTACCGAGCAGTACTTC. It translates to CASSGWTRTTEQYF.

This chain joins TRBV5-8 and TRBJ2-5; D may be TRBD1 (5 bases). Trimming pared 7 bases from V and 3 bases from J, leaving 16 bases between. The germline CDR1 and CDR2 sequences are SGHTS and YDEGEE. The CDR3 loop spans 14 amino acids. CDR3 DNA: TGTGCCAGCGGGTCCCGACAGAGAAAAGAGACCCAGTACTTC. Encoded protein: CASGSRQRKETQYF.

The V gene is TRBV10-3, the J gene TRBJ2-7; D might be TRBD2 (7 bases). V lost 6 bases, J lost 3 bases, and 12 bases lay in between. This CDR3 is 13 amino acids long. CDR1 and CDR2 from the germline V gene are ENHRY and SYGVKD. CDR3 loop: CAIRKGGGYEQYF. In DNA, the CDR3 is TGTGCCATCAGGAAGGGAGGGGGCTACGAGCAGTACTTC.

The chain has TRBV27 and TRBJ1-5; no clear D. CDR3 size: 13 residues. Per the germline V gene, CDR1 is MNHEY and CDR2 is SMNVEV (reference sequence). The V end was cut by 6 bases, the J end by 1 base, with 7 bases between. The CDR3 sequence: CASSQESNQPQHF. The CDR3 nucleotides read TGTGCCAGCAGCCAAGAGAGCAATCAGCCCCAGCATTTT.

This chain uses TRBV7-6 with TRBJ2-1, with a possible D match to TRBD2 (7 bases). This CDR3 spans 18 amino acids. Trimming shortened V by 2 bases and J by 0 bases, and 17 bases separated the two germline ends. Germline loops: CDR1 SGHVS, CDR2 FNYEAQ. The CDR3 DNA is TGTGCCAGCAGCTTAAGGGGGATGCGGGGGAGCTCCTACAATGAGCAGTTCTTC. This gives the protein CASSLRGMRGSSYNEQFF.

V gene TRBV18 combines with J gene TRBJ2-1; no reliable D call. Germline CDR1 reads KGHSH; CDR2 reads LQKENI. Between the trimmed V and J ends, which lost 0 bases and 8 bases, there was a span of 11 bases. The CDR3 spans 14 residues. The CDR3 here is CASSPPEQRHEQFF. The CDR3 region has the DNA TGTGCCAGCTCACCACCGGAGCAGAGGCATGAGCAGTTCTTC.

The chain has TRBV5-1 and TRBJ1-2; D uncertain. Trimming pared 3 bases from V and 7 bases from J, leaving 13 bases between. The CDR3 has 13 residues. Germline assignment: CDR1 SGHRS and CDR2 YFSETQ. Here the CDR3 reads CASSSVDHGGYTF. As DNA, the CDR3 is TGCGCCAGCAGCTCGGTAGATCACGGTGGCTACACCTTC.